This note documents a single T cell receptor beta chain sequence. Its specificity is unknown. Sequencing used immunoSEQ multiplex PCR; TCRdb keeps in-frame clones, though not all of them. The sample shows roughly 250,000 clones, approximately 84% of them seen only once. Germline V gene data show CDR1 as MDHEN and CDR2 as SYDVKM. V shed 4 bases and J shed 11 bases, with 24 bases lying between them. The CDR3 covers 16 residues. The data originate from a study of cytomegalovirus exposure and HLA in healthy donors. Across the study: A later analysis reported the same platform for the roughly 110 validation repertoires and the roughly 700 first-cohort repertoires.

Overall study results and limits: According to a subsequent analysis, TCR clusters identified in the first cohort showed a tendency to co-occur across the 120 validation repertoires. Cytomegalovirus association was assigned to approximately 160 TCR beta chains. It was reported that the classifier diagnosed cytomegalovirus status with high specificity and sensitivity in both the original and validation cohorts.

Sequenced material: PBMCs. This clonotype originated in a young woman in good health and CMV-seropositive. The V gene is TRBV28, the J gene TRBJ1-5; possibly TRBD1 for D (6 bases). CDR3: CASSYRNRVLESAQHF. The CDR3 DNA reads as TGTGCCAGCAGTTATAGGAACAGGGTTCTGGAATCAGCCCAGCATTTT.